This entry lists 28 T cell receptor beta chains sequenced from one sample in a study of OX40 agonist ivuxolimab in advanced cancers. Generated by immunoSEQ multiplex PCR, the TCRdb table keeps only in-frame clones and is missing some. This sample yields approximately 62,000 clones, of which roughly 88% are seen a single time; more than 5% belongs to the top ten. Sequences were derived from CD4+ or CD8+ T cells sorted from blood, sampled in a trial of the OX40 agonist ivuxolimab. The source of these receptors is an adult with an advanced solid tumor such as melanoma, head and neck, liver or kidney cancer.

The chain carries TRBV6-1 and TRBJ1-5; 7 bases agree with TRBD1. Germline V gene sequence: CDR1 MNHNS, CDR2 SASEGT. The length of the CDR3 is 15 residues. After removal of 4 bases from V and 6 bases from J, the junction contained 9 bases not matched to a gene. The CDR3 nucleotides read TGTGCCAGCAGTGGACAGGGAAGGGTGGTTCAGCCCCAGCATTTT. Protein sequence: CASSGQGRVVQPQHF.

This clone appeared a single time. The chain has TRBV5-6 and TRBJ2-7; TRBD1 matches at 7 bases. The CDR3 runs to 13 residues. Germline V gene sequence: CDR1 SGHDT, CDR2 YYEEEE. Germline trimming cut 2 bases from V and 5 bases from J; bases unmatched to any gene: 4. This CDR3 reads CASSLPGTDEQYF. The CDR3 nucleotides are TGTGCCAGCAGCTTACCCGGGACAGACGAGCAGTACTTC.

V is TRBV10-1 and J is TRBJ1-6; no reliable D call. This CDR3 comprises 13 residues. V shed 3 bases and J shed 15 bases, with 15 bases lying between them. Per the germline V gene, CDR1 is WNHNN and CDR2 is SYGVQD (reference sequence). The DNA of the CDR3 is TGCGCCAGCAGTGACTCACCCGCGTTCGACCTCCACTTT. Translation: CASSDSPAFDLHF.

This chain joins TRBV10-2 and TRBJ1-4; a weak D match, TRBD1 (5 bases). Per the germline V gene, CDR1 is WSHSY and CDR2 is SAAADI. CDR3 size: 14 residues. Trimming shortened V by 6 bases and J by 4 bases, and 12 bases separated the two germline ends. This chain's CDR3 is CASSREPYNEKLFF. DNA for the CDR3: TGCGCCAGCAGCAGGGAACCGTATAATGAAAAACTGTTTTTT.

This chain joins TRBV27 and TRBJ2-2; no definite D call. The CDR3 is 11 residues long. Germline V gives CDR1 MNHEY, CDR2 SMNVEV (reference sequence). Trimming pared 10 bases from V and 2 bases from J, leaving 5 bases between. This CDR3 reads CATHNTGELFF. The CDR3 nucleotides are TGTGCCACCCACAACACCGGGGAGCTGTTTTTT.

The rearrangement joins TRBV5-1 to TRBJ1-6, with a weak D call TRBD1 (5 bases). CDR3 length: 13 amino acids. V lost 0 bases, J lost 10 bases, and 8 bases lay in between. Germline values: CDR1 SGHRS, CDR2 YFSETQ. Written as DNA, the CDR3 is TGCGCCAGCAGCTTGGAGGAGGGGTCACCCCTCCACTTT. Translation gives CASSLEEGSPLHF. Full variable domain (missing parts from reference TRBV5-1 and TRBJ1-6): KAGVTQTPRYLIKTRGQQVTLSCSPISGHRSVSWYQQTPGQGLQFLFEYFSETQRNKGNFPGRFSGRQFSNSRSEMNVSTLELGDSALYLCASSLEEGSPLHFGNGTRLTVT.

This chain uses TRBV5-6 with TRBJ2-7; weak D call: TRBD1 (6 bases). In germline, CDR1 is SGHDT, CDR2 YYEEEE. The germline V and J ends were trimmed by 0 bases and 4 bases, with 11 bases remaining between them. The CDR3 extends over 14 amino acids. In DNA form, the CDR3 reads TGTGCCAGCAGCTTGGGGGGGCAGGGTTACGAGCAGTACTTC. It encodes CASSLGGQGYEQYF.

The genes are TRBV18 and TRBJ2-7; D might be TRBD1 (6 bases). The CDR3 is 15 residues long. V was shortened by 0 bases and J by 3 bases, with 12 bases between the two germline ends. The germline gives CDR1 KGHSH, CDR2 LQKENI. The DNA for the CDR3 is TGTGCCAGCTCACCACCACAGGGCCGCTTCTACGAGCAGTACTTC. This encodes CASSPPQGRFYEQYF.

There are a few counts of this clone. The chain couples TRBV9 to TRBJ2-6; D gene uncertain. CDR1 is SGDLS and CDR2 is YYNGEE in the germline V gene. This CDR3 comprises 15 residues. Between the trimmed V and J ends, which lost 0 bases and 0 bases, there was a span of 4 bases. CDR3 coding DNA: TGTGCCAGCAGCGTAGAGATCTCTGGGGCCAACGTCCTGACTTTC. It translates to CASSVEISGANVLTF. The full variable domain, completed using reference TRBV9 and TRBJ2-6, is DSGVTQTPKHLITATGQRVTLRCSPRSGDLSVYWYQQSLDQGLQFLIQYYNGEERAKGNILERFSAQQFPDLHSELNLSSLELGDSALYFCASSVEISGANVLTFGAGSRLTVL.

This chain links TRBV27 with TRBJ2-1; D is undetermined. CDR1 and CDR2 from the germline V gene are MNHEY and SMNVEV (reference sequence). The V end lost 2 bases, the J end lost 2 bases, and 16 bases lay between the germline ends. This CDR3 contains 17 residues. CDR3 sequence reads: CASSLSPRPLAYNEQFF. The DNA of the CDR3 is TGTGCCAGCAGTTTAAGCCCTAGGCCACTCGCCTACAATGAGCAGTTCTTC.

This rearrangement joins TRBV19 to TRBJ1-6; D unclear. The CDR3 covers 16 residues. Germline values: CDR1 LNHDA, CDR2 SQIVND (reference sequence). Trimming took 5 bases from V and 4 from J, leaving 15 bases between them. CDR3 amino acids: CASSVEAGRYNSPLHF. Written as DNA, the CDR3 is TGTGCCAGTAGTGTGGAGGCCGGGCGTTATAATTCACCCCTCCACTTT. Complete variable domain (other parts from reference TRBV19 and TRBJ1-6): DGGITQSPKYLFRKEGQNVTLSCEQNLNHDAMYWYRQDPGQGLRLIYYSQIVNDFQKGDIAEGYSVSREKKESFPLTVTSAQKNPTAFYLCASSVEAGRYNSPLHFGNGTRLTVT.

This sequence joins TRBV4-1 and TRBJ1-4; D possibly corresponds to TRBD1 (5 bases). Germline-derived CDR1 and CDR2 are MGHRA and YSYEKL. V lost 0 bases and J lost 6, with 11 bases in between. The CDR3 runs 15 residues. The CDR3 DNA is TGCGCCAGCAGCCAAGATGGCAGGGATGATGAAAAACTGTTTTTT. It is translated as CASSQDGRDDEKLFF.

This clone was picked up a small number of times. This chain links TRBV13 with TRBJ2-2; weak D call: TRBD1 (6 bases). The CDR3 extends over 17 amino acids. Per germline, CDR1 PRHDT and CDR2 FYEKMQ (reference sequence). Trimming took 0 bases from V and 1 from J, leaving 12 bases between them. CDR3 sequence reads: CASSLGVGARNTGELFF. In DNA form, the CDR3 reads TGTGCCAGCAGCTTAGGGGTGGGGGCGCGGAACACCGGGGAGCTGTTTTTT.

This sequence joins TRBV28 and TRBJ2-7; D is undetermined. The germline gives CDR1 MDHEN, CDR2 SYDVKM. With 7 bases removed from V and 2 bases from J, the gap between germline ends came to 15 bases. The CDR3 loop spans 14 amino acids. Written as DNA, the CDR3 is TGTGCCAGCACCCCTCTCCGGGCCACCTACGAGCAGTACTTC. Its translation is CASTPLRATYEQYF. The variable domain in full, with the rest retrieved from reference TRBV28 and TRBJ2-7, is DVKVTQSSRYLVKRTGEKVFLECVQDMDHENMFWYRQDPGLGLRLIYFSYDVKMKEKGDIPEGYSVSREKKERFSLILESASTNQTSMYLCASTPLRATYEQYFGPGTRLTVT.

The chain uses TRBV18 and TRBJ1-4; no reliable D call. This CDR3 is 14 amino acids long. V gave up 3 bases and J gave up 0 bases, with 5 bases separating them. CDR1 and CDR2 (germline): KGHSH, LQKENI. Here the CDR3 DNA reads TGTGCCAGCTCACCCACAGCAACTAATGAAAAACTGTTTTTT. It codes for CASSPTATNEKLFF. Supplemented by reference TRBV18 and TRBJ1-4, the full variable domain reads NAGVMQNPRHLVRRRGQEARLRCSPMKGHSHVYWYRQLPEEGLKFMVYLQKENIIDESGMPKERFSAEFPKEGPSILRIQQVVRGDSAAYFCASSPTATNEKLFFGSGTQLSVL.

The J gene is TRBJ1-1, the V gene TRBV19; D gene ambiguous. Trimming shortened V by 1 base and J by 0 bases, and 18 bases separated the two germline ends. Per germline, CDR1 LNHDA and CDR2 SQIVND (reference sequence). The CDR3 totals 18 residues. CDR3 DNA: TGTGCCAGTAGTATAGTCCCTTATGCCTCACGACTGAACACTGAAGCTTTCTTT. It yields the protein CASSIVPYASRLNTEAFF.

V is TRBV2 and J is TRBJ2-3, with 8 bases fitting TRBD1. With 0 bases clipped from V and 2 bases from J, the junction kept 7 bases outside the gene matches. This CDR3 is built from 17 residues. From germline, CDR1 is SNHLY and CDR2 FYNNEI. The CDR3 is CASSEALGTGPTDTQYF. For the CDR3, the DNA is TGTGCCAGCAGTGAAGCGCTTGGGACAGGACCCACAGATACGCAGTATTTT.

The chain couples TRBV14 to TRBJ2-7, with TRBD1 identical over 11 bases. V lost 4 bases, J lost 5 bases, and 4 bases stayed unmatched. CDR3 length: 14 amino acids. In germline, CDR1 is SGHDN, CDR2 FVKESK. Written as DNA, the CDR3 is TGTGCCAGCAGCCCGGACAGGGGGCGAAACGAGCAGTACTTC. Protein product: CASSPDRGRNEQYF.

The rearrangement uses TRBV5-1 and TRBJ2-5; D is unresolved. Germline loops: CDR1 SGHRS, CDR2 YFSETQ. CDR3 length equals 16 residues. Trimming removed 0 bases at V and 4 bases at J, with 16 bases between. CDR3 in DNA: TGCGCCAGCAGCTTGGGGGGTAGTCAGGCCCTAGAGACCCAGTACTTC. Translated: CASSLGGSQALETQYF.

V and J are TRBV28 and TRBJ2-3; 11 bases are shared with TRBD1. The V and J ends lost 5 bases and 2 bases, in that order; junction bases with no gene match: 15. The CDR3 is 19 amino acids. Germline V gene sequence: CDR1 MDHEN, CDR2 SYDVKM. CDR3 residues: CASSPLQWTGGTHTDTQYF. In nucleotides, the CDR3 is TGTGCCAGCAGTCCCCTCCAATGGACAGGGGGCACACACACAGATACGCAGTATTTT.

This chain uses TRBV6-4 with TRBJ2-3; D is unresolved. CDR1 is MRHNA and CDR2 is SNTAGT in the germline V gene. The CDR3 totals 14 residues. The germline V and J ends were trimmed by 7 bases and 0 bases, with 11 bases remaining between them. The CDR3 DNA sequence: TGTGCCAGCAAGCCAGAACCTAGCACAGATACGCAGTATTTT. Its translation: CASKPEPSTDTQYF.

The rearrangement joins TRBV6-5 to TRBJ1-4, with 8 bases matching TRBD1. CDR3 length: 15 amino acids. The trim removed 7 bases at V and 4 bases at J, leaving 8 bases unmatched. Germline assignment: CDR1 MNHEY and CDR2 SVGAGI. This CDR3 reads CASTTTGEDNEKLFF. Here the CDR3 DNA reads TGTGCCAGCACCACGACAGGGGAGGATAATGAAAAACTGTTTTTT.

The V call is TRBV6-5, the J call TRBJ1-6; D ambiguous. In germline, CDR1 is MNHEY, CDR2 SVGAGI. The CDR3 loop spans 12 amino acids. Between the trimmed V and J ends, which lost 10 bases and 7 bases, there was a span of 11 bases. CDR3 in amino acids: CATRPGNSPLHF. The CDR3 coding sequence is TGTGCCACTCGCCCAGGCAATTCACCCCTCCACTTT.

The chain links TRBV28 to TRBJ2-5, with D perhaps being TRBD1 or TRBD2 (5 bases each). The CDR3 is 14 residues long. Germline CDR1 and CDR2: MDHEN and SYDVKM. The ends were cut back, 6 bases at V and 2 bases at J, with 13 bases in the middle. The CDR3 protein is CASSRGRGQETQYF. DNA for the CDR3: TGTGCCAGCAGCCGGGGACGGGGTCAAGAGACCCAGTACTTC.

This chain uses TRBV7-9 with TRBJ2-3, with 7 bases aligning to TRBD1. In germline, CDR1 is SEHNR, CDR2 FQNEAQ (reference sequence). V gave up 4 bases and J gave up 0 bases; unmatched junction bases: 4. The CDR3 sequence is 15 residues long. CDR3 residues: CASSYGTASTDTQYF. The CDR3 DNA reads TGTGCCAGCAGCTACGGGACAGCCAGCACAGATACGCAGTATTTT.

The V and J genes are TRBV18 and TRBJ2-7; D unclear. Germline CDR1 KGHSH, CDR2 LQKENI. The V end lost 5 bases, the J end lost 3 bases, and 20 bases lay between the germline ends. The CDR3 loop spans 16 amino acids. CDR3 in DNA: TGTGCCAGCTCAATTCCCGCCGCTGGAAACAACTACGAGCAGTACTTC. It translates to CASSIPAAGNNYEQYF.

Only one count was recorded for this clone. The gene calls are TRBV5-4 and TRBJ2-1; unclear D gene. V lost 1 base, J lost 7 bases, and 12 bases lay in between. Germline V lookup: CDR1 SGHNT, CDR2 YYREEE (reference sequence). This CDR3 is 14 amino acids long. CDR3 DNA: TGTGCCAGCAGCTTGTCGGGTTTGGTGAATGAGCAGTTCTTC. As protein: CASSLSGLVNEQFF.

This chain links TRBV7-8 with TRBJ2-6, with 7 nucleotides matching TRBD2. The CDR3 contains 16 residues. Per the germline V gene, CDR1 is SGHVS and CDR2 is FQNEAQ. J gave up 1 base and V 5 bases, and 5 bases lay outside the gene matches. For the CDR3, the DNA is TGTGCCAGCAGCCCGGGGGGTGGATCTGGGGCCAACGTCCTGACTTTC. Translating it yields CASSPGGGSGANVLTF.